This TCR beta chain was found in a study of shared clonotypes between healthy human individuals. General study findings and limits: Around 5.3% of naive CD4 clonotypes were shared across several donors. The researchers took only blood, and tissue repertoires probably look different.

In its sample, this clone was seen a few times. Its antigen is still unknown. Only Caucasian adults living in Nashville, Tennessee made up the donor group. The table came from immunoSEQ multiplex PCR; TCRdb's copy has only in-frame clones and leaves some out. Of about 1.1 million clones in the sample, around 78% were seen once. With V trimmed by 5 bases and J by 2 bases, 7 bases remained unmatched. The CDR3 extends over 15 amino acids. Germline CDR1 SGHRS, CDR2 YFSETQ. Sequenced input: memory CD4+ T cells from PBMCs. Subset denoted: CD45RA-negative fraction. V and J are TRBV5-1 and TRBJ2-3; 8 bases map to TRBD2. The source is a man aged 18 to 35 in good health. Some clones in this sample may be carry-over from other donors' samples. CDR3 region: CASRRTSRDTDTQYF. Written as DNA, the CDR3 is TGCGCCAGCAGAAGGACTAGCAGGGACACAGATACGCAGTATTTT.